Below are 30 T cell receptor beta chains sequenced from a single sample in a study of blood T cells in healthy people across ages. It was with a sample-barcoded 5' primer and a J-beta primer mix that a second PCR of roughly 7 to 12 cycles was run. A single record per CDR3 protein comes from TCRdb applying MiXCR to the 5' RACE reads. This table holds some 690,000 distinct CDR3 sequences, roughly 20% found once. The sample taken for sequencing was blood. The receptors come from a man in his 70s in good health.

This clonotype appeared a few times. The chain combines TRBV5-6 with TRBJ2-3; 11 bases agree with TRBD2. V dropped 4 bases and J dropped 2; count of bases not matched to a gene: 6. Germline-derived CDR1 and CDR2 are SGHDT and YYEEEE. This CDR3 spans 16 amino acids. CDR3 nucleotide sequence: TGTGCCAGCAGCCTAACTAGCGGGGGAACCACAGATACGCAGTATTTT. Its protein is CASSLTSGGTTDTQYF.

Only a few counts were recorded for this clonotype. CDR3 DNA sequence: TGTGCCAGCAATCGAGAAACAGATACGCAGTATTTT. It is translated as CASNRETDTQYF. The chain joins TRBV11-2 to TRBJ2-3; D uncertain. The CDR3 consists of 12 residues. CDR1 and CDR2 (germline): SGHAT, FQNNGV. Trimming removed 7 bases from V and 3 bases from J, with 8 bases in between.

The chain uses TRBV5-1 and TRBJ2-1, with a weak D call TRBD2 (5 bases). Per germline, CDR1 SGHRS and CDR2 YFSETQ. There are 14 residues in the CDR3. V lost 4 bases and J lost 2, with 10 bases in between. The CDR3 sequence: CASSEGNTYNEQFF. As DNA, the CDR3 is TGCGCCAGCAGCGAGGGCAACACCTACAATGAGCAGTTCTTC.

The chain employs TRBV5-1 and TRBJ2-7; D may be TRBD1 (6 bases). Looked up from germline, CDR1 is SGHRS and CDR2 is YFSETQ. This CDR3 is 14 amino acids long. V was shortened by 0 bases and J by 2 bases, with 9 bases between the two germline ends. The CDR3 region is CASSLVPGAYEQYF. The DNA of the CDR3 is TGCGCCAGCAGCTTGGTTCCAGGGGCCTACGAGCAGTACTTC.

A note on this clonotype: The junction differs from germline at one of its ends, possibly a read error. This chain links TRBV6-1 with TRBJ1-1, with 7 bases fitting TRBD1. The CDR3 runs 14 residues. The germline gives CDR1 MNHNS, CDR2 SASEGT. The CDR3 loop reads CLTVLGGLGPEAFF. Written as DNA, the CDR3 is TGCCTGACCGTCTTAGGGGGCCTTGGCCCTGAAGCTTTCTTT.

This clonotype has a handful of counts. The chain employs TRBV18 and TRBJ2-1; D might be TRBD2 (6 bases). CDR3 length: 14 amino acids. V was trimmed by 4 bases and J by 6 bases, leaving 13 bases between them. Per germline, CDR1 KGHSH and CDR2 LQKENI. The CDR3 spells CASSQQGGGNEQFF. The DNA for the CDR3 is TGTGCCAGCTCACAGCAGGGAGGTGGCAATGAGCAGTTCTTC.

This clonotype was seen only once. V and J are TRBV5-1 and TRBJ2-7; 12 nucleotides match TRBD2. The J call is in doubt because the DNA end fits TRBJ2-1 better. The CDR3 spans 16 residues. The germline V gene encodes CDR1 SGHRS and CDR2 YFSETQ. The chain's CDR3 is CASSFMTSGSYNEQFF. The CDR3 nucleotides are TGCGCCAGCAGCTTCATGACTAGCGGGAGCTACAATGAGCAGTTCTTC.

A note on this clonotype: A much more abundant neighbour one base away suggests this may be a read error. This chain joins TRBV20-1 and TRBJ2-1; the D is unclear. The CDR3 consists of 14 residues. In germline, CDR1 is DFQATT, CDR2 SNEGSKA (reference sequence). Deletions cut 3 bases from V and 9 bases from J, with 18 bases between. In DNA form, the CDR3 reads TGCAGTGCTAGGATGCACCTGTGCTCGACTGAGCAGTTCTTC. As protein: CSARMHLCSTEQFF.

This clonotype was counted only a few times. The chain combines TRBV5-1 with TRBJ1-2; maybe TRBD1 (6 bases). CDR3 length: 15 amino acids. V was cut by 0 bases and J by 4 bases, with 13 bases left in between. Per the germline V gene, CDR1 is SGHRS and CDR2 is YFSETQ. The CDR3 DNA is TGCGCCAGCAGCTTGGAGGGGGGACACGGCTATGGCTACACCTTC. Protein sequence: CASSLEGGHGYGYTF.

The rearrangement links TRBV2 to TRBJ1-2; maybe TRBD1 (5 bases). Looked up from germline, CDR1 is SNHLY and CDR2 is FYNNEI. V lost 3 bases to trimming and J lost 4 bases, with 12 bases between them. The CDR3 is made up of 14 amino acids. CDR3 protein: CASSEGVKGYGYTF. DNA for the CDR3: TGTGCCAGCAGTGAGGGGGTAAAGGGCTATGGCTACACCTTC.

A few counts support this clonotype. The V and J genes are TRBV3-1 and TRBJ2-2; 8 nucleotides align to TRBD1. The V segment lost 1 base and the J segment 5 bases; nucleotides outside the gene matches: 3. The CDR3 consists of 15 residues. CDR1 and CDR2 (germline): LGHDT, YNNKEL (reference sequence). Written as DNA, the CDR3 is TGTGCCAGCAGCCAAGGGACAGGGTCTACCGGGGAGCTGTTTTTT. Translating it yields CASSQGTGSTGELFF.

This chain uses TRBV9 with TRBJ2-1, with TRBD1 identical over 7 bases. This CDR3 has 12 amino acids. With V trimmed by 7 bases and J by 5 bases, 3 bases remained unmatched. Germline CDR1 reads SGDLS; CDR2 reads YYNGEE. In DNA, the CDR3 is TGTGCCAGCGGACAGGTCAACAATGAGCAGTTCTTC. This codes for CASGQVNNEQFF.

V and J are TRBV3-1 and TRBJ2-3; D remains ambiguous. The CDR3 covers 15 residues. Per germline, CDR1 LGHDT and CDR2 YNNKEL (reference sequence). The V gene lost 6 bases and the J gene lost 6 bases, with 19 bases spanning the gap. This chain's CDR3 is CASRLGRLGRDTQYF. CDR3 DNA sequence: TGTGCCAGCAGACTCGGACGTCTAGGGCGGGATACGCAGTATTTT.

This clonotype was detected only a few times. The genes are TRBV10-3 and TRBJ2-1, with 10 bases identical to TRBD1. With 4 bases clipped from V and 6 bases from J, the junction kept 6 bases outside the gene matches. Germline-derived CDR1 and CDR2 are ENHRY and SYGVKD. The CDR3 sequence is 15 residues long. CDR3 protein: CAISAGDRGRNEQFF. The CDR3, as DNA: TGTGCCATCAGTGCCGGGGACAGGGGACGCAATGAGCAGTTCTTC.

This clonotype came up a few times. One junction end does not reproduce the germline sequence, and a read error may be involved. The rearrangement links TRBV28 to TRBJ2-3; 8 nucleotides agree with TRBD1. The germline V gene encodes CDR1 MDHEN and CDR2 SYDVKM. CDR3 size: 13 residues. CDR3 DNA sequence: TGTGCCCTACAGACAGGGGCCACAGATACGCAGTGTTTT. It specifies CALQTGATDTQCF.

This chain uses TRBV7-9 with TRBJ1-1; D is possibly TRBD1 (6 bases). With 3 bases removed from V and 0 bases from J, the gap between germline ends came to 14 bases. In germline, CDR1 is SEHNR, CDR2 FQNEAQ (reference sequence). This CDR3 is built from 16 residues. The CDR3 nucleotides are TGTGCCAGCAGCTTGGGGGGCGAAGGATTGAACACTGAAGCTTTCTTT. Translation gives CASSLGGEGLNTEAFF.

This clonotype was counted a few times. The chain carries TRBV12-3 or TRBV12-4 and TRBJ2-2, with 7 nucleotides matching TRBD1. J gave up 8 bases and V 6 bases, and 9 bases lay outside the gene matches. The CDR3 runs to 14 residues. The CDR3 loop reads CASRRQGESGELFF. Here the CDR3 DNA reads TGTGCCAGCAGGAGACAGGGAGAGTCTGGGGAGCTGTTTTTT.

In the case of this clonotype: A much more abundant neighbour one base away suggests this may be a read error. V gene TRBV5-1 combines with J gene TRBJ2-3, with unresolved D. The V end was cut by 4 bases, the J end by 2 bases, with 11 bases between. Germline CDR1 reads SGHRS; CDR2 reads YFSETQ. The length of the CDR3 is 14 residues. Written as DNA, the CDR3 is TGCGCCAGCAGCGTCTCCGATCACACAGATACGCAGTATTTT. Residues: CASSVSDHTDTQYF. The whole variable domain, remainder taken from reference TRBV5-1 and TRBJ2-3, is KAGVTQTPRYLIKTRGQQVTLSCSPISGHRSVSWYQQTPGQGLQFLFEYFSETQRNKGNFPGRFSGRQFSNSRSEMNVSTLELGDSALYLCASSVSDHTDTQYFGPGTRLTVL.

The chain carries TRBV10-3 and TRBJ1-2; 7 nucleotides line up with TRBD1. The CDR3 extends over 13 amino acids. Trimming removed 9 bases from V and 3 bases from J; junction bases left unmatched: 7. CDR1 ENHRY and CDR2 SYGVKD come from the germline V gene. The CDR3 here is CAIGTEGDYGYTF. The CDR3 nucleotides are TGTGCCATAGGGACAGAGGGGGACTATGGCTACACCTTC.

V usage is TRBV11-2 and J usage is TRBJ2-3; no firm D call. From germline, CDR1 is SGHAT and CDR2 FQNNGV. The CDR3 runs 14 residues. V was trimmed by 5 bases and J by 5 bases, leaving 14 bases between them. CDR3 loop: CASSIRTDKDTQYF. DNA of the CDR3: TGTGCCAGCAGCATCCGGACGGATAAAGATACGCAGTATTTT.

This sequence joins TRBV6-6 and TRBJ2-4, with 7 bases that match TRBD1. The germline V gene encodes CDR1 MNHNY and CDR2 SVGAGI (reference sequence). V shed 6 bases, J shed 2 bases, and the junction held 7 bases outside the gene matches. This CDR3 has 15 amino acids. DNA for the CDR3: TGTGCCAGCAGCAGCGACAGGGCCACCAAAAACATTCAGTACTTC. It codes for CASSSDRATKNIQYF.

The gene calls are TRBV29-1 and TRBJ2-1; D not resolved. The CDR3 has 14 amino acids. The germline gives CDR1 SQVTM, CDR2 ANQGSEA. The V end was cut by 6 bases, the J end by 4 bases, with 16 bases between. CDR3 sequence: CSVATTQVYNEQFF. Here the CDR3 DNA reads TGCAGCGTCGCCACCACTCAGGTGTACAATGAGCAGTTCTTC.

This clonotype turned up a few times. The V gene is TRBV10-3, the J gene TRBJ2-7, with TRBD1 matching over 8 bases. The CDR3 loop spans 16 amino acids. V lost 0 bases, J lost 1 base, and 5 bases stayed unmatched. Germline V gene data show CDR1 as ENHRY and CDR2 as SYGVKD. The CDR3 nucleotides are TGTGCCATCAGTGAGTCGATCAGGACAGGGTCCTACGAGCAGTACTTC. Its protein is CAISESIRTGSYEQYF.

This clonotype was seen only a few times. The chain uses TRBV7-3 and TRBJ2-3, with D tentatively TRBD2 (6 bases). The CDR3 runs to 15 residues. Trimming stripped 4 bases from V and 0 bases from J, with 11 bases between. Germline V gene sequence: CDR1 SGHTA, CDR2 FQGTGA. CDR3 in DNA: TGTGCCAGCAGCTCTCTGGGGACTAGCACAGATACGCAGTATTTT. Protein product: CASSSLGTSTDTQYF.

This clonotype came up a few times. The CDR3 here is CASRRPGGAGELFF. CDR3 in DNA: TGTGCCAGCAGACGACCAGGGGGGGCCGGGGAGCTGTTTTTT. V usage is TRBV4-2 and J usage is TRBJ2-2, with D perhaps given as TRBD1 or TRBD2 (7 bases each). CDR3 size: 14 residues. Trimming cost V 6 bases and J 6 bases, with 14 bases left between them. Germline V gives CDR1 LGHNA, CDR2 YNFKEQ.

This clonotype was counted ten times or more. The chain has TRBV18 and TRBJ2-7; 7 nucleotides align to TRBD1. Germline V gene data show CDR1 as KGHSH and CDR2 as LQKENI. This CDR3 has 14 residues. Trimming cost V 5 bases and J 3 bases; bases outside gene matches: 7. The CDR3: CASSSSWDSYEQYF. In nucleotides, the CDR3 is TGTGCCAGCTCATCGTCATGGGACAGCTACGAGCAGTACTTC.

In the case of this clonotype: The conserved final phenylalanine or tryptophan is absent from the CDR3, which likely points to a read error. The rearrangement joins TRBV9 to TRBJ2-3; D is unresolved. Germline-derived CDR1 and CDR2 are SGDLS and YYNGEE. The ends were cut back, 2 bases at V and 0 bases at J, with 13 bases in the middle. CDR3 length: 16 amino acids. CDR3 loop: CASSVLPASSTDTQYL. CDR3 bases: TGTGCCAGCAGCGTTTTACCGGCCTCTAGCACAGATACGCAGTATCTT.

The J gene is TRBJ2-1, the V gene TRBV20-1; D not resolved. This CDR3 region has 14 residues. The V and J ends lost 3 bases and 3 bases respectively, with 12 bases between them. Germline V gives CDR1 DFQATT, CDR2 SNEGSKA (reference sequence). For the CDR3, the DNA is TGCAGTGCTAGTTTACGGATCGACTACAATGAGCAGTTCTTC. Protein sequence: CSASLRIDYNEQFF.

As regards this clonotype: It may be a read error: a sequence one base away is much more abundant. The CDR3 bases are TGTGCCGGCAGCAAAATTACGGAGGTCCCATCCTCCTACGAGCAGTACGTC. Its translation: CAGSKITEVPSSYEQYV. The chain has TRBV21-1 and TRBJ2-7; the table calls TRBD2, which could not be checked here. TRBV21-1 is assigned pseudogene status. This CDR3 has 17 residues.

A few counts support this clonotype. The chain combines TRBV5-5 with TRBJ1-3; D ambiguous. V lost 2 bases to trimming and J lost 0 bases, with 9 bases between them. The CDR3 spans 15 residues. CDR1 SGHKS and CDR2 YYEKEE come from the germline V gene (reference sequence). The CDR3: CASSFRGDSGNTIYF. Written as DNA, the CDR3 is TGTGCCAGCAGCTTCCGGGGAGACTCTGGAAACACCATATATTTT.